The clone carrying this T cell receptor beta chain occurred many times. These data come from a study of metastatic and nonmetastatic thyroid tumors. Study overall: Repertoire comparisons spanned blood and tumor or nodule tissue from malignant and benign thyroid patients.

The germline CDR1 and CDR2 sequences are MNHEY and SVGAGI. The V gene end was trimmed by 0 bases and the J gene end by 4 bases; junction bases not matched to a gene: 3. This CDR3 has 16 residues. Prior to thyroid surgery, none of the patients had received any treatment. Using MiXCR, TCRdb re-called clones from the PCR reads. Here the sample spans approximately 82,000 clones, under 15% being singletons. The rearrangement joins TRBV6-5 to TRBJ2-1; 10 nucleotides match TRBD2. The receptor's source is a female donor with papillary thyroid cancer or a benign thyroid nodule (not recorded which). Some clones in this sample may be carry-over from other donors' samples. Sequenced material: tumor tissue. The CDR3 DNA reads as TGTGCCAGCAGTTACTCAGGAGCGGGAGGGTACAATGAGCAGTTCTTC. Translated: CASSYSGAGGYNEQFF.